This note documents a single TCR beta chain sequence. Per the study methods: Estimation of nucleated cell counts relied on the amplification of reference gene primers. TCRdb keeps only in-frame clones here, not all; method: immunoSEQ multiplex PCR. The V and J calls and clone size come from that table; D and trimming were worked out from the DNA. The sample shows 210,000 or so clones, just over 90% of them seen only once. These data originate in a study of blood T cell repertoires in COVID-19. V gave up 1 base and J gave up 2 bases; unmatched junction bases: 11. Per germline, CDR1 SGHVS and CDR2 FQNEAQ. This CDR3 region has 18 residues.

The sequenced sample was peripheral blood. The sequence was obtained from a man under 40 with acute or convalescent COVID-19. The chain joins TRBV7-8 to TRBJ2-1, with TRBD2 matching over 7 bases. CDR3 protein: CASSLEGIVGGTYNEQFF. In DNA, the CDR3 is TGTGCCAGCAGCTTAGAGGGGATTGTGGGGGGGACCTACAATGAGCAGTTCTTC.